The 16 T cell receptor beta chains reported below all come from one sample, sequenced in a study of blood T cell repertoires in COVID-19. Assay: immunoSEQ multiplex PCR; the TCRdb copy retains only in-frame clones and omits some. The table shows around 65,000 clones, with about four fifths occurring only once. Sequencing was performed on peripheral blood. The receptor set was obtained from a human donor in a cohort sampled during active COVID-19.

The genes are TRBV2 and TRBJ1-5, with D hard to call. This CDR3 comprises 15 residues. The ends were cut back, 6 bases at V and 0 bases at J, with 12 bases in the middle. Germline V gene lookup returns CDR1 SNHLY and CDR2 FYNNEI. The CDR3 spells CASRPRFSSNQPQHF. As DNA, the CDR3 is TGTGCCAGCAGGCCCCGTTTTAGTAGCAATCAGCCCCAGCATTTT.

The V gene is TRBV28, the J gene TRBJ1-1, with 11 bases lining up with TRBD1. This CDR3 spans 14 amino acids. Germline V gene lookup returns CDR1 MDHEN and CDR2 SYDVKM. The junction had 3 bases not matched to a gene; V was cut back by 6 bases and J by 3 bases. CDR3 region: CASRSGQGDTEAFF. CDR3 bases: TGTGCCAGCAGGTCGGGACAGGGGGACACTGAAGCTTTCTTT.

The CDR3 region is CASSDAQGQEKLFF. CDR3 nucleotide sequence: TGTGCCAGCAGTGATGCACAGGGTCAAGAAAAACTGTTTTTT. This rearrangement joins TRBV6-1 to TRBJ1-4; D possibly corresponds to TRBD1 (6 bases). Germline-derived CDR1 and CDR2 are MNHNS and SASEGT. The CDR3 length is 14 residues. Trimming took off 3 bases at V and 8 bases at J, with 13 bases between the two ends.

V is TRBV15 and J is TRBJ1-2; no clear D gene. This CDR3 has 14 residues. Germline V gene sequence: CDR1 LNHNV, CDR2 YYDKDF (reference sequence). With 0 bases removed from V and 6 bases from J, the gap between germline ends came to 11 bases. The CDR3 nucleotides are TGTGCCACCAGCAGAGAATGGTCCGGGGATGGCTACACCTTC. Residues: CATSREWSGDGYTF.

The J gene is TRBJ1-2, the V gene TRBV19, with a possible D match to TRBD1 (5 bases). CDR3 length equals 15 residues. V shed 6 bases and J shed 0 bases, with 14 bases lying between them. Germline V lookup: CDR1 LNHDA, CDR2 SQIVND (reference sequence). The CDR3 coding sequence is TGTGCCAGTAGATCCCCCCGGGGGGCTAACTATGGCTACACCTTC. Translating it yields CASRSPRGANYGYTF.

This rearrangement joins TRBV18 to TRBJ2-7; 9 positions agree with TRBD1. CDR3 length: 14 residues. The germline V gene encodes CDR1 KGHSH and CDR2 LQKENI. V trimming: 2 bases; J trimming: 5 bases; junction bases outside the gene matches: 4. The DNA of the CDR3 is TGTGCCAGCTCACCAGGACAGGGGAAGGACGAGCAGTACTTC. This encodes CASSPGQGKDEQYF.

This clone was observed a handful of times. The chain uses TRBV19 and TRBJ1-6; 8 bases align to TRBD1. CDR1 and CDR2 (germline): LNHDA, SQIVND (reference sequence). The V gene end was trimmed by 5 bases and the J gene end by 9 bases; junction bases not matched to a gene: 6. This CDR3 comprises 14 residues. Here the CDR3 reads CASSPGQGASPLHF. The CDR3 DNA sequence: TGTGCCAGTAGTCCTGGACAGGGCGCTTCACCCCTCCACTTT.

The J gene is TRBJ1-4, the V gene TRBV7-2, with D unresolved. Trimming took 5 bases from V and 0 from J, leaving 7 bases between them. The CDR3 is 14 amino acids. Germline CDR1 is SGHTA and CDR2 is FQGNSA. The CDR3 here is CASSRTATNEKLFF. DNA for the CDR3: TGTGCCAGCAGCCGGACTGCAACTAATGAAAAACTGTTTTTT.

The chain is built from TRBV9 and TRBJ2-3, with 10 nucleotides matching TRBD2. The CDR3 extends over 15 amino acids. V lost 7 bases and J lost 3; bases outside the gene matches: 8. The germline CDR1 and CDR2 sequences are SGDLS and YYNGEE. The CDR3 sequence: CASSLSSGRTDTQYF. The CDR3, as DNA: TGTGCCAGCTCCCTCAGTAGCGGGAGGACAGATACGCAGTATTTT. The variable domain in full, with the rest retrieved from reference TRBV9 and TRBJ2-3, is DSGVTQTPKHLITATGQRVTLRCSPRSGDLSVYWYQQSLDQGLQFLIQYYNGEERAKGNILERFSAQQFPDLHSELNLSSLELGDSALYFCASSLSSGRTDTQYFGPGTRLTVL.

V usage is TRBV7-4 and J usage is TRBJ1-3; D is unresolved. The germline CDR1 and CDR2 sequences are SGHVT and SQSDAQ. V was shortened by 1 base and J by 0 bases, with 13 bases between the two germline ends. This CDR3 has 17 amino acids. Written as DNA, the CDR3 is TGTGCCAGCAGCTTAGGAGACCAGGTAGACTCTGGAAACACCATATATTTT. Its protein product is CASSLGDQVDSGNTIYF.

The V gene is TRBV28, the J gene TRBJ1-2; D uncertain. The CDR3 has 13 residues. The V end was cut by 4 bases, the J end by 3 bases, with 9 bases between. CDR1 and CDR2 from the germline V gene are MDHEN and SYDVKM. CDR3 loop: CASSSFVYYGYTF. In nucleotides, the CDR3 is TGTGCCAGCAGTTCTTTCGTATACTATGGCTACACCTTC.

A note on this clone: An end of the junction does not agree with germline; a read error may underlie this. The V gene is TRBV7-7, the J gene TRBJ2-7; TRBD2 might be the D (5 bases). CDR1 is SSHAT and CDR2 is FNYEAQ in the germline V gene (reference sequence). The CDR3 has 13 amino acids. CDR3 loop: CASSAAGAYEQYF. The CDR3 DNA follows: TGTGCTAGCAGCGCCGCCGGGGCCTACGAGCAGTACTTC.

The chain links TRBV4-1 to TRBJ1-1; D perhaps matches TRBD1 (6 bases). This CDR3 has 15 residues. Germline lookup yields CDR1 MGHRA and CDR2 YSYEKL. Trimming left V 1 base short and J 5 bases short, with 14 bases between. The CDR3 DNA follows: TGCGCCAGCAGCCAAGGAGGGGGAGTGGGGACTGAAGCTTTCTTT. This translates into CASSQGGGVGTEAFF.

The CDR3 DNA reads as TGTGCCAGCAGCTTCGGTGCTAATCAGCCCCAGCATTTT. Its protein is CASSFGANQPQHF. This chain joins TRBV7-2 and TRBJ1-5; unclear D gene. Germline values: CDR1 SGHTA, CDR2 FQGNSA. CDR3 length equals 13 residues. V lost 3 bases to trimming and J lost 4 bases, with 7 bases between them.

This sequence joins TRBV5-1 and TRBJ1-5; TRBD1 matches at 10 bases. Germline CDR1 SGHRS, CDR2 YFSETQ. V gave up 0 bases and J gave up 6 bases; unmatched junction bases: 3. The CDR3 runs to 15 residues. The DNA for the CDR3 is TGCGCCAGCAGCTTGGGACAGGGGGCTTCTCAGCCCCAGCATTTT. Protein: CASSLGQGASQPQHF. The complete variable domain, with remaining parts taken from reference TRBV5-1 and TRBJ1-5, reads KAGVTQTPRYLIKTRGQQVTLSCSPISGHRSVSWYQQTPGQGLQFLFEYFSETQRNKGNFPGRFSGRQFSNSRSEMNVSTLELGDSALYLCASSLGQGASQPQHFGDGTRLSIL.

This rearrangement joins TRBV2 to TRBJ1-2, with TRBD1 identical over 12 bases. This CDR3 is 14 amino acids long. Per germline, CDR1 SNHLY and CDR2 FYNNEI. V shed 6 bases, J shed 6 bases, and the junction held 5 bases outside the gene matches. CDR3 in DNA: TGTGCCAGCAGCTGGGACAGGGGGCGGAATGGCTACACCTTC. Translation: CASSWDRGRNGYTF.